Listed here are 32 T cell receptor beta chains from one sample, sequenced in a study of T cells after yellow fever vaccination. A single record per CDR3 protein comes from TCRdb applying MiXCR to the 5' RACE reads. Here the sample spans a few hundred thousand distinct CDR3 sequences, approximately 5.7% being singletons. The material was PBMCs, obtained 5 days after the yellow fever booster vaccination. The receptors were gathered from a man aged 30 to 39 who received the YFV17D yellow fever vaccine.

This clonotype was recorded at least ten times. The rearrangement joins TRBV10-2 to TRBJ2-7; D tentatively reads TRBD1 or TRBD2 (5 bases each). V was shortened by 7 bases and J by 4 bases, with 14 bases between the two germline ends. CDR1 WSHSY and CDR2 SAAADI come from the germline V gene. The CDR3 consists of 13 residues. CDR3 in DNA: TGCGCCAGCACTAGGGACCCTAAATACGAGCAGTACTTC. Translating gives CASTRDPKYEQYF.

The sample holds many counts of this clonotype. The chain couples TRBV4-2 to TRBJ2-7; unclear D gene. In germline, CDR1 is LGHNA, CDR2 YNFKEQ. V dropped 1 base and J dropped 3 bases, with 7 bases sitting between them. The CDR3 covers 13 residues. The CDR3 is CASSQGWDYEQYF. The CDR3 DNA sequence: TGTGCCAGCAGCCAAGGGTGGGACTACGAGCAGTACTTC.

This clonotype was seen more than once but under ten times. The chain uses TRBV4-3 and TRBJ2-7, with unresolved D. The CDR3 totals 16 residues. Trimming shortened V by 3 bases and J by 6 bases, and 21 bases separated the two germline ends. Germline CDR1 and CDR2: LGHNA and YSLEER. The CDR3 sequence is CASSHLRNSAMGEQYF. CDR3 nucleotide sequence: TGCGCCAGCAGCCACCTACGGAACAGCGCGATGGGCGAGCAGTACTTC.

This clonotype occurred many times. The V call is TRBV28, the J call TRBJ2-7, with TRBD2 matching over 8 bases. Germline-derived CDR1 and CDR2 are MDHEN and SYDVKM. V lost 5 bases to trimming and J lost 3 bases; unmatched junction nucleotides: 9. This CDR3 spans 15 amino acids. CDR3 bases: TGTGCCAGCAGTCCACCGGGGGGGGCCCTCTACGAGCAGTACTTC. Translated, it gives CASSPPGGALYEQYF.

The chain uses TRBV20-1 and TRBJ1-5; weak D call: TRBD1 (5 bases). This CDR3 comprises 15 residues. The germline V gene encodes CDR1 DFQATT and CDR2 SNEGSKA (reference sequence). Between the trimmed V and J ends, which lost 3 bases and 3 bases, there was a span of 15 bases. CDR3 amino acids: CSASRRVTLNQPQHF. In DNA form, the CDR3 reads TGCAGTGCTAGCCGCAGGGTTACCCTCAATCAGCCCCAGCATTTT.

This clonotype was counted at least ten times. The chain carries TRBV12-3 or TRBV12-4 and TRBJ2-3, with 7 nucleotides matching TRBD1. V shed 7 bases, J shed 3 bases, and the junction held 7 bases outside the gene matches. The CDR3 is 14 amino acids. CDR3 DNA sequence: TGTGCCAGCACCCTGGGACAGTTGACAGATACGCAGTATTTT. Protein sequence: CASTLGQLTDTQYF.

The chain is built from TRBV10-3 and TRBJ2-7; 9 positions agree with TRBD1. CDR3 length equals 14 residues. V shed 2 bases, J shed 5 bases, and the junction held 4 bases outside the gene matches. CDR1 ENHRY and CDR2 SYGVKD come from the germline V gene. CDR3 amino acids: CAISEGDRVNEQYF. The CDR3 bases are TGTGCCATCAGTGAGGGGGACAGGGTCAACGAGCAGTACTTC.

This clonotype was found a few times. The CDR3 sequence: CASSLVTSGSRRELFF. The CDR3 DNA is TGCGCCAGCAGCTTGGTAACTAGCGGGAGTCGACGGGAGCTGTTTTTT. This chain connects TRBV5-1 to TRBJ2-2, with 11 bases fitting TRBD2. Unmatched junction bases numbered 7, after V lost 0 bases and J lost 9 bases. Germline V gene data show CDR1 as SGHRS and CDR2 as YFSETQ. The CDR3 has 16 amino acids. The full variable domain, in which reference TRBV5-1 and TRBJ2-2 provide the parts outside the CDR3, is KAGVTQTPRYLIKTRGQQVTLSCSPISGHRSVSWYQQTPGQGLQFLFEYFSETQRNKGNFPGRFSGRQFSNSRSEMNVSTLELGDSALYLCASSLVTSGSRRELFFGEGSRLTVL.

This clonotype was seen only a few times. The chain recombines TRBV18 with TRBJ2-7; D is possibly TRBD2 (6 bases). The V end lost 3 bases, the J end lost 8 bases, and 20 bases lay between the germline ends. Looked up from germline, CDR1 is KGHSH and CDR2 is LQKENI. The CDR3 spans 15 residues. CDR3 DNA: TGTGCCAGCTCACCCCAACACTCACTAGCCTCACAGCAGTACTTC. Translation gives CASSPQHSLASQQYF.

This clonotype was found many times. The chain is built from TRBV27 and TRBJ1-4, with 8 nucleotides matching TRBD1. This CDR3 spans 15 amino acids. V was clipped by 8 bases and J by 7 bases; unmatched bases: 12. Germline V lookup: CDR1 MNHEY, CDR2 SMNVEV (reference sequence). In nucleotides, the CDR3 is TGTGCCAGCGGAAGATTTACAGGGGGTGGTGAAAAACTGTTTTTT. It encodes CASGRFTGGGEKLFF.

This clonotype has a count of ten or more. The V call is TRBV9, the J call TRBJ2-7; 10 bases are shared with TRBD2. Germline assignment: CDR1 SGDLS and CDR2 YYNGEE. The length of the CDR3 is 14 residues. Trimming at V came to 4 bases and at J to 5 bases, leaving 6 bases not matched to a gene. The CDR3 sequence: CASSPTSGNHEQYF. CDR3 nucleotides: TGTGCCAGCAGCCCAACTAGCGGGAACCACGAGCAGTACTTC.

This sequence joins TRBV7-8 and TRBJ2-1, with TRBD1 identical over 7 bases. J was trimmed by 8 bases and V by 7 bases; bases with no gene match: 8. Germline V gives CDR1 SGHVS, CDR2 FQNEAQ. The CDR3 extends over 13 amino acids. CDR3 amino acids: CASKRQGRHEQFF. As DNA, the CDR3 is TGTGCCAGCAAGAGACAGGGAAGGCATGAGCAGTTCTTC.

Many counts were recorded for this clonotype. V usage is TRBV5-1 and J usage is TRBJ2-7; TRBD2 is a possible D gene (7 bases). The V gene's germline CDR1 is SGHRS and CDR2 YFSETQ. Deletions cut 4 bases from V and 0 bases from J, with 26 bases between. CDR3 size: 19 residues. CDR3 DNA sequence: TGCGCCAGCAGCCTTGGGGGCCCAGGTGCGGGGACTAACTCCTACGAGCAGTACTTC. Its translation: CASSLGGPGAGTNSYEQYF.

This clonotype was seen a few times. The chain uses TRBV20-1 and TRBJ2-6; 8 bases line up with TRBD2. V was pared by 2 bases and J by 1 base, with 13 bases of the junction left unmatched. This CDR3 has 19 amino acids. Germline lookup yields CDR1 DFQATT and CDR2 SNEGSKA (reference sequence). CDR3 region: CSARFGGGRMASGANVLTF. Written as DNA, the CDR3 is TGCAGTGCTAGATTTGGGGGCGGGAGGATGGCTTCTGGGGCCAACGTCCTGACTTTC.

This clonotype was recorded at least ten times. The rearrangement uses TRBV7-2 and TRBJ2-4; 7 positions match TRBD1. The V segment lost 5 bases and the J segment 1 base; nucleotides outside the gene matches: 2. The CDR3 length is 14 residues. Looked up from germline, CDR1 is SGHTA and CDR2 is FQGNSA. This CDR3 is CASSTGAAKNIQYF. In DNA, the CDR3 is TGTGCCAGCAGCACAGGGGCGGCCAAAAACATTCAGTACTTC.

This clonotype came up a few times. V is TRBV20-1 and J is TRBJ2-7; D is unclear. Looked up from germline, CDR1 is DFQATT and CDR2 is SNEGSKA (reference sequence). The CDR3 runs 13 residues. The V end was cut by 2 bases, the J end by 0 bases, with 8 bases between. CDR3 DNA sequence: TGCAGTGCTAGACACCTCGACTCCTACGAGCAGTACTTC. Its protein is CSARHLDSYEQYF.

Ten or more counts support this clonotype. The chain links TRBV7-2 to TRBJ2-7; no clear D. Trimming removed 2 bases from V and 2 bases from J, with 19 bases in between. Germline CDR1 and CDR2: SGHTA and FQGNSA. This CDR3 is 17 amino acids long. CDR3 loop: CASSLQSSGYLTYEQYF. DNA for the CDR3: TGTGCCAGCAGCTTACAGTCCAGTGGGTACCTTACCTACGAGCAGTACTTC.

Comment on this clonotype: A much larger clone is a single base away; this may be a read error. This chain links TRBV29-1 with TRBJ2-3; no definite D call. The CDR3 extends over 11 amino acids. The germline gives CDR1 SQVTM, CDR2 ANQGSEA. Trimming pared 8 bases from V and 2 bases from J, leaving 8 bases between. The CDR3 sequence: CSIPVTDTQYF. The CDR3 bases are TGCAGCATTCCTGTCACAGATACGCAGTATTTT.

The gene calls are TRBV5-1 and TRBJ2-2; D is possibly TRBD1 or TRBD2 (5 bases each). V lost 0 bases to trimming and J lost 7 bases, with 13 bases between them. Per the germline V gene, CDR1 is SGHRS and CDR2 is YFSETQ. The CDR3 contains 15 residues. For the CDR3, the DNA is TGCGCCAGCAGCTTGGCACGGGACCTCGACGGGGAGCTGTTTTTT. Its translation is CASSLARDLDGELFF. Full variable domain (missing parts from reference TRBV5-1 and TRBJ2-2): KAGVTQTPRYLIKTRGQQVTLSCSPISGHRSVSWYQQTPGQGLQFLFEYFSETQRNKGNFPGRFSGRQFSNSRSEMNVSTLELGDSALYLCASSLARDLDGELFFGEGSRLTVL.

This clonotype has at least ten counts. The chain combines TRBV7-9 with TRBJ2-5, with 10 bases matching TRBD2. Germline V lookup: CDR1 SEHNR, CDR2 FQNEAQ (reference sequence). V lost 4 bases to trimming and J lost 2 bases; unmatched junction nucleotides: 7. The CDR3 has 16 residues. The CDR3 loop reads CASSSVGTSEQETQYF. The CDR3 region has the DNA TGTGCCAGCAGCTCAGTCGGGACTAGCGAGCAAGAGACCCAGTACTTC.

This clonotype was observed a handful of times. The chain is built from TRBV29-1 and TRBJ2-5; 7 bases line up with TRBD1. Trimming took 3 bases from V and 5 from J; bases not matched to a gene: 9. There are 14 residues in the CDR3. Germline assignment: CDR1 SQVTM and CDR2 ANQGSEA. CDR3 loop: CSVDVQGFFETQYF. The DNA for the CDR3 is TGCAGCGTTGACGTACAGGGGTTTTTCGAGACCCAGTACTTC. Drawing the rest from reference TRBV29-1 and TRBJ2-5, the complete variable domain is SAVISQKPSRDICQRGTSLTIQCQVDSQVTMMFWYRQQPGQSLTLIATANQGSEATYESGFVIDKFPISRPNLTFSTLTVSNMSPEDSSIYLCSVDVQGFFETQYFGPGTRLLVL.

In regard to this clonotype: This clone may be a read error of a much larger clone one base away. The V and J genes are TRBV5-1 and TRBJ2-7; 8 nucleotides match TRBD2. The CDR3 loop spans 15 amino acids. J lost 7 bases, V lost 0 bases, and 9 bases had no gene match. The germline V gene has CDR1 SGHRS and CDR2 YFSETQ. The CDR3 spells CASSLDAPTGGEQYF. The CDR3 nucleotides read TGCGCCAGCAGCTTGGACGCGCCGACGGGGGGGGAGCAGTACTTC.

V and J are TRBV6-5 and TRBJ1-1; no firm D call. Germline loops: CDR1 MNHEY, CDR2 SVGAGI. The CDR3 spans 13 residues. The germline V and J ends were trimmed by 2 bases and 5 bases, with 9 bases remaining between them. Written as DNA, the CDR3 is TGTGCCAGCAGTTACCAGGTGGGGACTGAAGCTTTCTTT. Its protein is CASSYQVGTEAFF.

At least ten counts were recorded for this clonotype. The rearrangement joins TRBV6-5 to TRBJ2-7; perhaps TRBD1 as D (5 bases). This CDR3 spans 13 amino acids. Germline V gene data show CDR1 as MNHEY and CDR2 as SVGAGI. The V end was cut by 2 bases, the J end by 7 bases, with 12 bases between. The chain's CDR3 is CASSYGAGQEQYF. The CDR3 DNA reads TGTGCCAGCAGTTACGGGGCAGGGCAGGAGCAGTACTTC.

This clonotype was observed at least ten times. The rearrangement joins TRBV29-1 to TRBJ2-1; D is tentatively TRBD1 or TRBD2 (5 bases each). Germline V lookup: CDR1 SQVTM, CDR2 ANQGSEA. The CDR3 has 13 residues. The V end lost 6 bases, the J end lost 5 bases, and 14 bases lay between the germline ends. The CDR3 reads CSVRWDANNEQFF. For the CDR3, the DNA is TGCAGCGTGAGGTGGGACGCAAACAATGAGCAGTTCTTC.

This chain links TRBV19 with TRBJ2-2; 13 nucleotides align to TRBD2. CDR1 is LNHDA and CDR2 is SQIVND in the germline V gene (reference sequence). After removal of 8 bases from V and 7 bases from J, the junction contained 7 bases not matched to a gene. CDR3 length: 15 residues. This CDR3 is CASSGLAGVVGELFF. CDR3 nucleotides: TGTGCCAGTTCCGGACTAGCGGGAGTGGTCGGGGAGCTGTTTTTT. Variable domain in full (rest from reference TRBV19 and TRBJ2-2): DGGITQSPKYLFRKEGQNVTLSCEQNLNHDAMYWYRQDPGQGLRLIYYSQIVNDFQKGDIAEGYSVSREKKESFPLTVTSAQKNPTAFYLCASSGLAGVVGELFFGEGSRLTVL.

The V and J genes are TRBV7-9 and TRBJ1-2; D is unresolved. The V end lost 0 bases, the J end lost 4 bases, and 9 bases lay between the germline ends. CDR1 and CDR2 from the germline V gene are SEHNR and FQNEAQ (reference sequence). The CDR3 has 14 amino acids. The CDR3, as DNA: TGTGCCAGCAGCTTAGCCGTAGGGATCTATGGCTACACCTTC. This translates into CASSLAVGIYGYTF.

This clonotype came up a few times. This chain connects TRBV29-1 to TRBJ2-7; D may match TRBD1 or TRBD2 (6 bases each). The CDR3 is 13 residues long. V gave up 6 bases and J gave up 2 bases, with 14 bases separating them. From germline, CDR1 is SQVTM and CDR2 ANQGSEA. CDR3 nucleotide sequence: TGCAGCGTAGCGGTAGGGGGGACCTACGAGCAGTACTTC. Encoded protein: CSVAVGGTYEQYF.

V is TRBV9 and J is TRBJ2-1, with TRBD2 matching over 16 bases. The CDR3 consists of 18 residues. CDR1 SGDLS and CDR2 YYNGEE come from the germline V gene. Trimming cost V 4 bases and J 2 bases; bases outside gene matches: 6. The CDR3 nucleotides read TGTGCCAGCAGCCCGGGACTAGCGGGAGGGCCTACCTACAATGAGCAGTTCTTC. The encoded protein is CASSPGLAGGPTYNEQFF.

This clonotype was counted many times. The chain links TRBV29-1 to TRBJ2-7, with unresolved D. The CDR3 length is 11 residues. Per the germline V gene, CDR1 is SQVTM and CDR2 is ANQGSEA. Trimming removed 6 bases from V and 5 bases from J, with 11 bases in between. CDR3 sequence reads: CSVTTLHEQYF. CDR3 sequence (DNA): TGCAGCGTGACGACACTCCACGAGCAGTACTTC.

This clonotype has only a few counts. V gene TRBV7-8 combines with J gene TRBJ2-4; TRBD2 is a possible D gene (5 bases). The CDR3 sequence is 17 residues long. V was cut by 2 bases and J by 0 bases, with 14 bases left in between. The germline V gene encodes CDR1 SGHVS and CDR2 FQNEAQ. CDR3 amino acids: CASSLLATTIAKNIQYF. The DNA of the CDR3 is TGTGCCAGCAGCTTATTAGCGACAACAATAGCCAAAAACATTCAGTACTTC.

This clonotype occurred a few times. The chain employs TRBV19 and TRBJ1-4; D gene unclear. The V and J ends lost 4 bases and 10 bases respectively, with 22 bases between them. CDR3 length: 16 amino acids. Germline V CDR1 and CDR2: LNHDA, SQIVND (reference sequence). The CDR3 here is CASSTSVVPPVGKLFF. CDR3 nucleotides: TGTGCCAGTAGTACGTCAGTAGTCCCCCCGGTGGGAAAACTGTTTTTT.